These T cell receptor beta chains were read from a single sample in a study of response to subunit inactivated influenza vaccine. Via MiXCR, TCRdb re-called the RT-PCR reads, giving one row per CDR3 protein. The table lists roughly 710,000 distinct CDR3 sequences, 11% to 15% of them singletons. Specimen: PBMCs from blood, collected approximately 15 days before vaccination. The receptors shown here come from a man aged 45-65 years who received an inactivated influenza vaccine. Both conserved end residues are part of each CDR3. The D gene is left open where the match is weak. The size entry is marked missing in some rows and otherwise reads once, few, many or a size class.

CASSLGFRNTEAFF | TGCGCCAGCAGCTTAGGTTTCAGGAACACTGAAGCTTTCTTT | TRBV5-1 | . | TRBJ1-1 | few
CASGDTPYEQYF | TGTGCCAGCGGCGATACCCCATACGAGCAGTACTTC | TRBV25-1 | . | TRBJ2-7 | few
CASSQGVGFTEAFF | TGTGCCAGCAGCCAAGGTGTGGGGTTCACTGAAGCTTTCTTT | TRBV14 | . | TRBJ1-1 | few
CAISGGSGMETQYF | TGTGCCATCAGTGGGGGGAGCGGGATGGAGACCCAGTACTTC | TRBV10-3 | TRBD2 | TRBJ2-5 | .
CASSYSNDEQFF | TGTGCCAGCAGTTACTCGAATGATGAGCAGTTCTTC | TRBV6-2/TRBV6-3 | . | TRBJ2-1 | .
CASSQGPGLGPYNEQFF | TGTGCCAGCAGCCAGGGCCCCGGACTAGGGCCCTACAATGAGCAGTTCTTC | TRBV14 | TRBD2 | TRBJ2-1 | .
CASSFHSGETQYF | TGTGCCAGCAGCTTTCACAGTGGGGAGACCCAGTACTTC | TRBV7-9 | . | TRBJ2-5 | .
CATSRVRGNQETQYF | TGTGCCACCAGCAGAGTTAGAGGAAACCAAGAGACCCAGTACTTC | TRBV15 | . | TRBJ2-5 | few
CSATTGTGVNEQYF | TGCAGTGCCACGACCGGGACAGGGGTCAACGAGCAGTACTTC | TRBV20-1 | TRBD1 | TRBJ2-7 | few
CSAARGTGELFF | TGCAGTGCGGCCAGGGGCACCGGGGAGCTGTTTTTT | TRBV20-1 | . | TRBJ2-2 | .